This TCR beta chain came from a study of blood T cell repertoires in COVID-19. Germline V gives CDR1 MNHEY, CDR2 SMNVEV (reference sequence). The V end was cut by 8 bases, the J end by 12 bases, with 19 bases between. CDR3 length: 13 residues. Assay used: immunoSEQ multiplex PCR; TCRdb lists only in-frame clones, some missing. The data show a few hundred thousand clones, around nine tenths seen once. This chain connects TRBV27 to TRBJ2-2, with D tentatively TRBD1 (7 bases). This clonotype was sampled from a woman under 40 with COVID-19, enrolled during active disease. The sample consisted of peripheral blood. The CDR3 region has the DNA TGTGCCAGCCAGGGGGGAAGTGAGCGCCAGCTGTTTTTT. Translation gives CASQGGSERQLFF.